Below are 6 T cell receptor beta chains sequenced from a single sample in a study of control samples from healthy donors and cancer patients. This table comes from immunoSEQ multiplex PCR, and its TCRdb copy is limited to in-frame clones, with some not included. The sample has more than 150,000 clones, approximately 93% seen once. Input material: blood. The receptors were sampled from a man between 45 and 60 years old in good health.

J is TRBJ2-1 and V is TRBV9; 11 bases are a match to TRBD2. J lost 4 bases, V lost 4 bases, and 7 bases had no gene match. The germline V gene has CDR1 SGDLS and CDR2 YYNGEE. The CDR3 covers 16 residues. The CDR3 protein is CASSLRGTSGYNEQFF. In DNA, the CDR3 is TGTGCCAGCAGCTTACGCGGGACTAGCGGTTACAATGAGCAGTTCTTC. Complete variable domain (other parts from reference TRBV9 and TRBJ2-1): DSGVTQTPKHLITATGQRVTLRCSPRSGDLSVYWYQQSLDQGLQFLIQYYNGEERAKGNILERFSAQQFPDLHSELNLSSLELGDSALYFCASSLRGTSGYNEQFFGPGTRLTVL.

This chain links TRBV4-2 with TRBJ2-5, with TRBD2 identical over 10 bases. CDR3 length: 16 residues. The V gene's germline CDR1 is LGHNA and CDR2 YNFKEQ. J gave up 2 bases and V 1 base, and 4 bases lay outside the gene matches. The DNA for the CDR3 is TGTGCCAGCAGCCAAGGTGCACTAGCGGGACAAGAGACCCAGTACTTC. Translation gives CASSQGALAGQETQYF.

The V and J genes are TRBV2 and TRBJ2-7, with TRBD2 matching 11 bases. The CDR3 loop spans 14 amino acids. Germline CDR1 reads SNHLY; CDR2 reads FYNNEI. Trimming removed 4 bases from V and 6 bases from J; junction bases left unmatched: 5. The CDR3 nucleotides are TGTGCCAGCAGTGTAGCGGGAGGGCGAGGCGAGCAGTACTTC. This translates into CASSVAGGRGEQYF.

The chain employs TRBV18 and TRBJ1-2; D gene ambiguous. The germline V gene encodes CDR1 KGHSH and CDR2 LQKENI. The CDR3 has 12 amino acids. The V end lost 1 base, the J end lost 4 bases, and 4 bases lay between the germline ends. CDR3 bases: TGTGCCAGCTCACCACGCCTCTATGGCTACACCTTC. Protein product: CASSPRLYGYTF.

This chain connects TRBV19 to TRBJ1-3; D perhaps matches TRBD1 (5 bases). Trimming removed 8 bases at V and 0 bases at J, with 11 bases between. The germline V gene encodes CDR1 LNHDA and CDR2 SQIVND (reference sequence). This CDR3 comprises 14 residues. The CDR3 reads CASARGHSGNTIYF. CDR3 coding DNA: TGTGCCAGTGCCCGGGGCCACTCTGGAAACACCATATATTTT.

The J gene is TRBJ2-3, the V gene TRBV5-1; 8 bases fit TRBD1. J gave up 3 bases and V 2 bases, and 8 bases lay outside the gene matches. The CDR3 has 16 amino acids. Germline V CDR1 and CDR2: SGHRS, YFSETQ. The CDR3 DNA is TGCGCCAGCAGCTTCAGGGGGCCCAAACCTACAGATACGCAGTATTTT. Translating gives CASSFRGPKPTDTQYF.